This T cell receptor beta chain emerged from a study of early T cells in non-severe SARS-CoV-2 infection. TCRdb fed the 5' RACE reads into MiXCR, producing one record per CDR3 protein. Among 70,000 to 95,000 distinct CDR3 sequences listed, roughly 9.4% were seen once. The source material was whole blood. This receptor was identified in an adult who was a healthcare worker with PCR-confirmed SARS-CoV-2 infection or an uninfected control (not recorded which).

Here the CDR3 reads CSVVLKETQYF. The CDR3 nucleotides are TGCAGCGTCGTACTAAAAGAGACCCAGTACTTC. This chain links TRBV29-1 with TRBJ2-5, with D hard to call. V was clipped by 6 bases and J by 3 bases, with 8 bases between them. From germline, CDR1 is SQVTM and CDR2 ANQGSEA. The CDR3 covers 11 residues.